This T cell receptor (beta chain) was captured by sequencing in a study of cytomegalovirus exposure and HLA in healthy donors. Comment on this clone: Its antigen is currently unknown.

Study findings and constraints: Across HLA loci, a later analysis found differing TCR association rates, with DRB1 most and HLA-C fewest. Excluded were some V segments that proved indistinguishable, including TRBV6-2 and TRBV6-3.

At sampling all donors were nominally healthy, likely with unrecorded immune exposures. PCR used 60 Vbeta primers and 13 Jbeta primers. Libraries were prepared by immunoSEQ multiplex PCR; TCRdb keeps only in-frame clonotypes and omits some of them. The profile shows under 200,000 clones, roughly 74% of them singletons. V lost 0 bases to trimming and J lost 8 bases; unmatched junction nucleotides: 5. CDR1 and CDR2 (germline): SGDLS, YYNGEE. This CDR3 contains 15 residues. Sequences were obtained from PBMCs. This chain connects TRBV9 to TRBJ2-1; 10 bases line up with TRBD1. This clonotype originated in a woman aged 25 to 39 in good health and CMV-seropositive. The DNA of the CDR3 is TGTGCCAGCAGCGTAGCGACAGGGGGCTGGGATGAGCAGTTCTTC. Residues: CASSVATGGWDEQFF. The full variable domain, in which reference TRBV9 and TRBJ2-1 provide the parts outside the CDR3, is DSGVTQTPKHLITATGQRVTLRCSPRSGDLSVYWYQQSLDQGLQFLIQYYNGEERAKGNILERFSAQQFPDLHSELNLSSLELGDSALYFCASSVATGGWDEQFFGPGTRLTVL.